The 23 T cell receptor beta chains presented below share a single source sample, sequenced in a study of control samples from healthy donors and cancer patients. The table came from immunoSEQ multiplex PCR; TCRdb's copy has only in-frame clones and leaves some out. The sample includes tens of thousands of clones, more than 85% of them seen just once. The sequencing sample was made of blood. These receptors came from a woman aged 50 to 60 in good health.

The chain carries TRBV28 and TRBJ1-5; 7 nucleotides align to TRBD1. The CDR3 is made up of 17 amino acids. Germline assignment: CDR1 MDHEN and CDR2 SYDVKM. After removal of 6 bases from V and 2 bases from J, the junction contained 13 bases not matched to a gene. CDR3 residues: CASSSLWGQSGNQPQHF. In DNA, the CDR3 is TGTGCCAGCAGCAGCCTTTGGGGACAGAGTGGCAATCAGCCCCAGCATTTT.

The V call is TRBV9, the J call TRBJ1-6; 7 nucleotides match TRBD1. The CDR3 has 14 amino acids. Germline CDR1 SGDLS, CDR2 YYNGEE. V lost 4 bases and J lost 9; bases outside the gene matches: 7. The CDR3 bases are TGTGCCAGCAGCCCCCGACAGGGATCTTCACCCCTCCACTTT. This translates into CASSPRQGSSPLHF. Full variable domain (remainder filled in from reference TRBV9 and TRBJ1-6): DSGVTQTPKHLITATGQRVTLRCSPRSGDLSVYWYQQSLDQGLQFLIQYYNGEERAKGNILERFSAQQFPDLHSELNLSSLELGDSALYFCASSPRQGSSPLHFGNGTRLTVT.

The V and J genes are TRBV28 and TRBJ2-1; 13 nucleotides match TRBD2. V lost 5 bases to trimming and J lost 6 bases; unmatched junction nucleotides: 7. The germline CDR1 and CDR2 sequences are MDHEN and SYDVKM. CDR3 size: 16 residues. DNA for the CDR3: TGTGCCAGCAGTGGAACTCGGACTAGCGGGGGCAATGAGCAGTTCTTC. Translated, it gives CASSGTRTSGGNEQFF.

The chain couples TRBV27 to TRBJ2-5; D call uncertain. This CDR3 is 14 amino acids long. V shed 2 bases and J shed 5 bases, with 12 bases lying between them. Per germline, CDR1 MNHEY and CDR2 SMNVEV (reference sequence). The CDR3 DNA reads TGTGCCAGCAGTTTAGGCCCGAGATGGGAGACCCAGTACTTC. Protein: CASSLGPRWETQYF.

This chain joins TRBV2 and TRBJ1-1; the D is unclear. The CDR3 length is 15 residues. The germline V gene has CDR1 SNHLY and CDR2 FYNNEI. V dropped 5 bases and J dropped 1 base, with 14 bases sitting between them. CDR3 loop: CASSLQTIRNTEAFF. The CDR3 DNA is TGTGCCAGCAGTCTACAGACCATTCGGAACACTGAAGCTTTCTTT.

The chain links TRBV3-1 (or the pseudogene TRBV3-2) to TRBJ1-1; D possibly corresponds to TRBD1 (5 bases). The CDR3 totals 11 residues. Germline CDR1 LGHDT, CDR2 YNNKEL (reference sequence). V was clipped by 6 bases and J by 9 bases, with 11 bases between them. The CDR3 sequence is CASSRGTKAFF. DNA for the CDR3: TGTGCCAGCAGTAGGGGTACTAAAGCTTTCTTT.

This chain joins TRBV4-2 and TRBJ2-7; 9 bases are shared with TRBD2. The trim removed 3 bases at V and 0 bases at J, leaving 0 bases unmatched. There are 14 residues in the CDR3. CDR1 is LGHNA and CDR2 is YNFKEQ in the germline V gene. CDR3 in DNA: TGTGCCAGCAGCCAGACTAGCGGCTCCTACGAGCAGTACTTC. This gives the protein CASSQTSGSYEQYF.

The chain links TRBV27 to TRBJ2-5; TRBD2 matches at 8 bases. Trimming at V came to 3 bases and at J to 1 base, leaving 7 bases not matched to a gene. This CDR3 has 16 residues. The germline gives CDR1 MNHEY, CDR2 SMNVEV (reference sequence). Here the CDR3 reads CASSFRRGTSQETQYF. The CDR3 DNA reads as TGTGCCAGCAGTTTCCGCCGTGGGACTAGCCAAGAGACCCAGTACTTC.

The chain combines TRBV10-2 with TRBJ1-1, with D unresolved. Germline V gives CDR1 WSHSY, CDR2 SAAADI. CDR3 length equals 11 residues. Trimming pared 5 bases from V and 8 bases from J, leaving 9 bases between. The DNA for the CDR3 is TGCGCCAGCAGTCAACTTTCCGAAGCTTTCTTT. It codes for CASSQLSEAFF.

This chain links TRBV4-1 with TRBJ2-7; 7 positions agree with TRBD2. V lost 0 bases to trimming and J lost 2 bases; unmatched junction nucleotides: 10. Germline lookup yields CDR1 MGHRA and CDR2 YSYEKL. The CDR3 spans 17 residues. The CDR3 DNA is TGCGCCAGCAGCCAAGACCCCCGAGCGGGACGGCCCTACGAGCAGTACTTC. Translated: CASSQDPRAGRPYEQYF.

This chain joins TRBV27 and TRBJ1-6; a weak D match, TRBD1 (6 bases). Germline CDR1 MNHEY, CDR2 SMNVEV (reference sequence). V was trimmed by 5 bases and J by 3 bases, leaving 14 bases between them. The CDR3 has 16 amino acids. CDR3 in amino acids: CASSAGGPIYNSPLHF. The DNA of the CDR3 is TGTGCCAGCAGTGCCGGGGGCCCTATCTATAATTCACCCCTCCACTTT.

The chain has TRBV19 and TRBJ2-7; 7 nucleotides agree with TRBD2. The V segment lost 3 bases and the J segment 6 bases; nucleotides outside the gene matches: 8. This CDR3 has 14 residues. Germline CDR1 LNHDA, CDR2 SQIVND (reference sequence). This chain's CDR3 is CASSIKAGVGEQYF. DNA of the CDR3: TGTGCCAGTAGTATCAAGGCGGGGGTCGGCGAGCAGTACTTC.

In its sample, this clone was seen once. CDR3 nucleotides: TGTGCCAGCAGTCGGGGGGACGAGCAGTACTTC. As protein: CASSRGDEQYF. The J gene is TRBJ2-7, the V gene TRBV2, with TRBD2 identical over 7 bases. Losses at the gene ends were 5 bases for V and 5 bases for J; bases not matched to a gene: 0. The CDR3 consists of 11 residues. Germline CDR1 is SNHLY and CDR2 is FYNNEI.

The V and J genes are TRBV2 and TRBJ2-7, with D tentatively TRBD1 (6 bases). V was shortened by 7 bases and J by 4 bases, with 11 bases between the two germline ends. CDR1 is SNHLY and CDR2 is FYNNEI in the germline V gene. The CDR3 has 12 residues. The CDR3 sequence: CASTEDRYEQYF. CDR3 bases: TGTGCCAGCACAGAAGACAGGTACGAGCAGTACTTC.

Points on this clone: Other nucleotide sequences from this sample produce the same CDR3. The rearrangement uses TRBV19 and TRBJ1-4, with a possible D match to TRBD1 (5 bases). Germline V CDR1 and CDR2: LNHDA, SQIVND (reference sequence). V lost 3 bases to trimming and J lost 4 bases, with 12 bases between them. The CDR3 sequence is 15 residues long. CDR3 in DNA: TGTGCCAGTAGTATGAGTGGGACTGGTAATGAAAAACTGTTTTTT. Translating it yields CASSMSGTGNEKLFF.

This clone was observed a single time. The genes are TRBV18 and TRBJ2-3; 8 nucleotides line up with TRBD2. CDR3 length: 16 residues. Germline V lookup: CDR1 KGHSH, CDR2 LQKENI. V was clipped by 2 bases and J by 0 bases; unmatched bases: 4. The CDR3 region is CASSPKLAASTDTQYF. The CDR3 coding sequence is TGTGCCAGCTCACCAAAACTAGCGGCTAGCACAGATACGCAGTATTTT.

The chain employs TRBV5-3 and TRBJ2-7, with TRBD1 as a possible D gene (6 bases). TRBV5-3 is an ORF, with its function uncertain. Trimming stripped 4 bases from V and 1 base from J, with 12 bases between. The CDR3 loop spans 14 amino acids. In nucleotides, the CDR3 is TGTGCCAGAAGCCGGAAGGACAGATCCTACGAGCAGTACTTC. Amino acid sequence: CARSRKDRSYEQYF.

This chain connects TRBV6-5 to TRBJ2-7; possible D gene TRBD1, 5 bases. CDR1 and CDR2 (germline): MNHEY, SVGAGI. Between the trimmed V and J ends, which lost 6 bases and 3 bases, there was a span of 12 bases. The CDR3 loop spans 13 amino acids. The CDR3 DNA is TGTGCCAGCAGCTATCAGGGTGACTACGAGCAGTACTTC. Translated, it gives CASSYQGDYEQYF.

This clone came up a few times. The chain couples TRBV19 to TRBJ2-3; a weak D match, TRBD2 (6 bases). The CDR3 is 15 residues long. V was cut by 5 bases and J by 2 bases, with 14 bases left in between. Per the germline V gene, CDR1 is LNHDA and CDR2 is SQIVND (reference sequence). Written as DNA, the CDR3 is TGTGCCAGTAGTTCCACGGGACTTGTCACAGATACGCAGTATTTT. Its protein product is CASSSTGLVTDTQYF.

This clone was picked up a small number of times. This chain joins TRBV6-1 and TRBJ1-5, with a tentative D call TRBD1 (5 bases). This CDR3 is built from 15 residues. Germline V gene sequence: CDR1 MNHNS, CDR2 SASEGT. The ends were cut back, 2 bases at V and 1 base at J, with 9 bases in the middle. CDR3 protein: CASSEYGGSNQPQHF. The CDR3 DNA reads TGTGCCAGCAGTGAATATGGGGGGAGCAATCAGCCCCAGCATTTT.

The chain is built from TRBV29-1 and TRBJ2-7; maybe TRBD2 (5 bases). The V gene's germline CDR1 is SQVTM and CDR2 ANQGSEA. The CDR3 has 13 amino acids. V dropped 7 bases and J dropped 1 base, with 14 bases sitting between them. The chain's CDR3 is CSATGSISYEQYF. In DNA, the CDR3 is TGCAGCGCCACGGGGTCGATATCCTACGAGCAGTACTTC.

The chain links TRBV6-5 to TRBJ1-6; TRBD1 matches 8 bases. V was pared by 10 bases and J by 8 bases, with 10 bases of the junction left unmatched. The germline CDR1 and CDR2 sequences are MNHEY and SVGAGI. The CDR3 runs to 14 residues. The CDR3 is CATSRGQGDSPLHF. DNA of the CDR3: TGTGCCACCTCGAGAGGACAGGGCGATTCACCCCTCCACTTT.

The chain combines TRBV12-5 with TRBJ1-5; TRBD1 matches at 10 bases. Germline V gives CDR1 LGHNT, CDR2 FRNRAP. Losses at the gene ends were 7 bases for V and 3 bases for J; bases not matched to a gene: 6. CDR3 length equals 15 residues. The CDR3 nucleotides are TGTGCTAGTGCCGCGACAGGGGGCTACAATCAGCCCCAGCATTTT. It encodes CASAATGGYNQPQHF.